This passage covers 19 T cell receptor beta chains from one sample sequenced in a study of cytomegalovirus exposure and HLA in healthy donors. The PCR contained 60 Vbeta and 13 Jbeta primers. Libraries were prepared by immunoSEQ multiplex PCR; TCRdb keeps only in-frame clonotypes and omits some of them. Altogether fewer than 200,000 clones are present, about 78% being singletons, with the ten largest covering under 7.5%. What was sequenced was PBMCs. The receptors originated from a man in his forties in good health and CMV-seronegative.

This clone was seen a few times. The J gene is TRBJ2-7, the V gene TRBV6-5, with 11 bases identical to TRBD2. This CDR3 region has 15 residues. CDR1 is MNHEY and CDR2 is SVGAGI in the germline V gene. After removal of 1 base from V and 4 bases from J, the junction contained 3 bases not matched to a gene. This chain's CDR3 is CASSYFSGGAYEQYF. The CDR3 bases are TGTGCCAGCAGTTACTTTAGCGGGGGGGCATACGAGCAGTACTTC.

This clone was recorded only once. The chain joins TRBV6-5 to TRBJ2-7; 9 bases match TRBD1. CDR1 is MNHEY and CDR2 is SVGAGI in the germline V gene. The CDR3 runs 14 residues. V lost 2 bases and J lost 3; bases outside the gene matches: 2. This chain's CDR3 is CASSYGTGNYEQYF. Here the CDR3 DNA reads TGTGCCAGCAGTTACGGGACAGGGAACTACGAGCAGTACTTC.

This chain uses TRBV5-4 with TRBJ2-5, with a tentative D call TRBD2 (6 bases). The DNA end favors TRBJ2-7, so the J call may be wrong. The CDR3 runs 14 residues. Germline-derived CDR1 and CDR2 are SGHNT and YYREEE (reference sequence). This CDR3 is CASSWDSQPSEQYF. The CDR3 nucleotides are TGTGCCAGCAGCTGGGACTCCCAACCCTCCGAGCAGTACTTC.

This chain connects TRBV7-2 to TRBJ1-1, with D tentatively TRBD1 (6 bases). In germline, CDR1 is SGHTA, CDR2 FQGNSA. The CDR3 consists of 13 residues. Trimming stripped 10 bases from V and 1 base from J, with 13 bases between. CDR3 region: CATKGGPNTEAFF. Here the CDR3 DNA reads TGTGCCACCAAGGGGGGGCCGAACACTGAAGCTTTCTTT.

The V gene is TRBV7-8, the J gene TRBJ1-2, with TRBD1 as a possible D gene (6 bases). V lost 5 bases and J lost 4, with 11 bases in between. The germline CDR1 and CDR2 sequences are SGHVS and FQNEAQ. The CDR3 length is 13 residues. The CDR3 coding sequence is TGTGCCAGCAGCCCCGGACAGTTCTATGGCTACACCTTC. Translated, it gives CASSPGQFYGYTF.

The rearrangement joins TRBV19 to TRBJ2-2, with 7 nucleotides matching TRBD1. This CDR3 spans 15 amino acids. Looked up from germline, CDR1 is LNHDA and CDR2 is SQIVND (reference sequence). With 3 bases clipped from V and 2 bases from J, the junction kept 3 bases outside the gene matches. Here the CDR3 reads CASSMGTENTGELFF. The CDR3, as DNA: TGTGCCAGTAGTATGGGGACAGAAAACACCGGGGAGCTGTTTTTT.

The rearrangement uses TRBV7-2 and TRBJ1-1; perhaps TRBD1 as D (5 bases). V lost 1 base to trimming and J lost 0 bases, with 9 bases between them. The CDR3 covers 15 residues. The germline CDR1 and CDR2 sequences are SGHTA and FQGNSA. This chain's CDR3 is CASSLDGQLNTEAFF. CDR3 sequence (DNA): TGTGCCAGCAGCTTAGATGGACAACTGAACACTGAAGCTTTCTTT.

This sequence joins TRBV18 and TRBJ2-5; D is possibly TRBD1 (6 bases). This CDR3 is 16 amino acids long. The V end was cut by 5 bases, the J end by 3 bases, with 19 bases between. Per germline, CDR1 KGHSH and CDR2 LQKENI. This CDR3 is CASSGSSKPGEETQYF. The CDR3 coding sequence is TGTGCCAGCTCAGGGTCCTCAAAACCAGGGGAAGAGACCCAGTACTTC.

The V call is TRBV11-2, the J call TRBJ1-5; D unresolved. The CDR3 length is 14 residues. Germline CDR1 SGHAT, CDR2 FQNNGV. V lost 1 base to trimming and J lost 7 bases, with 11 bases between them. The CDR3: CASSLVAGGQPQHF. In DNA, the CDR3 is TGTGCCAGCAGCTTAGTGGCGGGTGGACAGCCCCAGCATTTT.

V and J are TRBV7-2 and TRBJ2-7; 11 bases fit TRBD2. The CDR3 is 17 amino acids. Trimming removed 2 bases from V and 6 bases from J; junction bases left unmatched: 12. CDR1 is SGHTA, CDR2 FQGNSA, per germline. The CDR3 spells CASSLFIPTSGKAEQYF. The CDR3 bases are TGTGCCAGCAGCTTATTCATACCGACTAGCGGGAAGGCCGAGCAGTACTTC.

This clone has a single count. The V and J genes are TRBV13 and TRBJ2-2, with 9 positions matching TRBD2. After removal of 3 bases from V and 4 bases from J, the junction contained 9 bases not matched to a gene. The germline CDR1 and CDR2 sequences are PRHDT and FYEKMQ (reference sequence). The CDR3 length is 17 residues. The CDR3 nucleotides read TGTGCCAGCAGCTTTCAGCGGGGGGAATTTGGCACCGGGGAGCTGTTTTTT. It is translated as CASSFQRGEFGTGELFF.

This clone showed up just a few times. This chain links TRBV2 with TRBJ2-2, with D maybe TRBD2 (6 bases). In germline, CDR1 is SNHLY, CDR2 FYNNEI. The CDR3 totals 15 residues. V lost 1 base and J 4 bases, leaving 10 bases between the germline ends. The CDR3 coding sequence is TGTGCCAGCAGTGAAGATGGGGGGACCACCGGGGAGCTGTTTTTT. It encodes CASSEDGGTTGELFF.

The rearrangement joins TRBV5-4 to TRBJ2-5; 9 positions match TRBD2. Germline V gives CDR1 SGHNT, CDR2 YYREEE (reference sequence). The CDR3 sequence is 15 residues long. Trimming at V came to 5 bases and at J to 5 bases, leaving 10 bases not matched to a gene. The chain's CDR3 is CASRRSGGSVETQYF. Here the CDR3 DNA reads TGTGCCAGCAGACGGAGCGGGGGGTCGGTGGAGACCCAGTACTTC.

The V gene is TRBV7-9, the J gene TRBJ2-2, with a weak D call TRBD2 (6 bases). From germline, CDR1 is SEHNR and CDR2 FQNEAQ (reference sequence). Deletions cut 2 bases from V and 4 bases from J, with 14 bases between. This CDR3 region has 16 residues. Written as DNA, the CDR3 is TGTGCCAGCAGCTTAATTAGCGGTCGGGGCACCGGGGAGCTGTTTTTT. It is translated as CASSLISGRGTGELFF.

CDR3 amino acids: CASGGRGETQYF. CDR3 DNA: TGTGCCAGCGGGGGGCGGGGGGAGACCCAGTACTTC. V gene TRBV6-5 combines with J gene TRBJ2-5, with D tentatively TRBD2 (7 bases). The V gene's germline CDR1 is MNHEY and CDR2 SVGAGI. V gave up 8 bases and J gave up 5 bases, with 12 bases separating them. This CDR3 is 12 amino acids long.

This CDR3 is CASSQPDTHNEQFF. The CDR3 coding sequence is TGTGCCAGCAGCCAACCGGACACCCACAATGAGCAGTTCTTC. The rearrangement joins TRBV27 to TRBJ2-1; a possible D gene is TRBD1 (5 bases). V was clipped by 6 bases and J by 5 bases, with 14 bases between them. Germline CDR1 and CDR2: MNHEY and SMNVEV (reference sequence). The CDR3 contains 14 residues.

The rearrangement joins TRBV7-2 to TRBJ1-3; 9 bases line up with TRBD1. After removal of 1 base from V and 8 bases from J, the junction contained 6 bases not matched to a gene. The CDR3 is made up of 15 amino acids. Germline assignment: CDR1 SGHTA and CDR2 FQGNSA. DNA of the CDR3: TGTGCCAGCAGCTTAGAGGGACAGGGAGGGGACACCATATATTTT. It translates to CASSLEGQGGDTIYF.

This CDR3 is CASSTGTSGPLSGANVLTF. CDR3 coding DNA: TGTGCCAGCTCAACCGGGACTAGCGGGCCCCTCTCTGGGGCCAACGTCCTGACTTTC. The chain joins TRBV18 to TRBJ2-6; 12 positions match TRBD2. V shed 5 bases, J shed 0 bases, and the junction held 8 bases outside the gene matches. Looked up from germline, CDR1 is KGHSH and CDR2 is LQKENI. The CDR3 is 19 amino acids.

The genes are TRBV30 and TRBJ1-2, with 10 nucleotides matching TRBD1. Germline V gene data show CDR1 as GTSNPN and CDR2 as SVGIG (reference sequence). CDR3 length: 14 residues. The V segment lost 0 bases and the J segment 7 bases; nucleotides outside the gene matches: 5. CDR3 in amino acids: CAWSVSRTGGGYTF. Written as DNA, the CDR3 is TGTGCCTGGAGTGTATCAAGGACAGGGGGTGGCTACACCTTC.